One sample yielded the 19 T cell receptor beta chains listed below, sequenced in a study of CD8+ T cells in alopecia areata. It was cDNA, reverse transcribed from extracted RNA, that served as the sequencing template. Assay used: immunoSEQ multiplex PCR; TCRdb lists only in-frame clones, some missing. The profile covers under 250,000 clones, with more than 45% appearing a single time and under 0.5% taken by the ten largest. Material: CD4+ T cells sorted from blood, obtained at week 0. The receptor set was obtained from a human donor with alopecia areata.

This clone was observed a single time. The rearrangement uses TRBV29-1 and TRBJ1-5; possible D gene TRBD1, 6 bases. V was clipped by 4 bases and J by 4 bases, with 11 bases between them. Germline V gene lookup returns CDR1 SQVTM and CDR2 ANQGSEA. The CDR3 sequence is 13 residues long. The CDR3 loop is CSVGMTGNQPQHF. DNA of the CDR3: TGCAGCGTTGGGATGACAGGAAATCAGCCCCAGCATTTT.

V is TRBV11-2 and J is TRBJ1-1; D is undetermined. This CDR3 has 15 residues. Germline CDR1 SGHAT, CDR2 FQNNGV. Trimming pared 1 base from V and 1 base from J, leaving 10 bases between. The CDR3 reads CASSLAAGRNTEAFF. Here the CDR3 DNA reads TGTGCCAGCAGCTTAGCGGCCGGTAGGAACACTGAAGCTTTCTTT.

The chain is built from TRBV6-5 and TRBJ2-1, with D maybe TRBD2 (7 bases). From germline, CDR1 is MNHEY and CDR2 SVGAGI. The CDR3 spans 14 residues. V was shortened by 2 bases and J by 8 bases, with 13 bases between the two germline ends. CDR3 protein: CASSYVGGGYEQFF. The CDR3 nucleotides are TGTGCCAGCAGTTACGTGGGAGGGGGGTATGAGCAGTTCTTC.

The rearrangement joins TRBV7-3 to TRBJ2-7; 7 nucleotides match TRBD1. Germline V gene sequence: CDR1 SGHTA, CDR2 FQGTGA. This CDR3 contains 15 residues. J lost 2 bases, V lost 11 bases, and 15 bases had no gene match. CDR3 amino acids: CASAPPDRRTYEQYF. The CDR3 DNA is TGTGCCTCTGCCCCCCCGGACAGGAGAACCTACGAGCAGTACTTC. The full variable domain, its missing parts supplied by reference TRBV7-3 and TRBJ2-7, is GAGVSQTPSNKVTEKGKYVELRCDPISGHTALYWYRQSLGQGPEFLIYFQGTGAADDSGLPNDRFFAVRPEGSVSTLKIQRTERGDSAVYLCASAPPDRRTYEQYFGPGTRLTVT.

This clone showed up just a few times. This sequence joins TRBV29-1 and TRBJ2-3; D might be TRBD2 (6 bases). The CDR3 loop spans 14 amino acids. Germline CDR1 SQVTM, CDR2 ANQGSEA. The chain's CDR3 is CSERRDLGTDTQYF. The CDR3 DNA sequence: TGCAGTGAAAGACGGGACTTGGGCACAGATACGCAGTATTTT.

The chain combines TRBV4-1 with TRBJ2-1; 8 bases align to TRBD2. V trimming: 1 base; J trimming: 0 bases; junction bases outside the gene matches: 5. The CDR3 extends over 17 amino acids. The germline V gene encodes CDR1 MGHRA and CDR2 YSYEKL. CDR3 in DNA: TGCGCCAGCAGCCAAGTGCCCGGGACTAGCTCCTACAATGAGCAGTTCTTC. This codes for CASSQVPGTSSYNEQFF.

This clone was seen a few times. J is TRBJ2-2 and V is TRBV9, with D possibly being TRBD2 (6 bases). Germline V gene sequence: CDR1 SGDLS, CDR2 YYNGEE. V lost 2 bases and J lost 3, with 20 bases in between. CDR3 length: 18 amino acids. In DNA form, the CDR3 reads TGTGCCAGCAGCGTCCCCCGGCGGAGGGCTAGTGACACCGGGGAGCTGTTTTTT. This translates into CASSVPRRRASDTGELFF. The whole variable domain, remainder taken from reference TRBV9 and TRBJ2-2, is DSGVTQTPKHLITATGQRVTLRCSPRSGDLSVYWYQQSLDQGLQFLIQYYNGEERAKGNILERFSAQQFPDLHSELNLSSLELGDSALYFCASSVPRRRASDTGELFFGEGSRLTVL.

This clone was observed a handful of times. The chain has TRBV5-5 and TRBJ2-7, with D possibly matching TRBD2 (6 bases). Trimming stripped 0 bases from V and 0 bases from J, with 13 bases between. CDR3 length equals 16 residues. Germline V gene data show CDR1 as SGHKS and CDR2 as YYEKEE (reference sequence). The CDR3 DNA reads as TGTGCCAGCAGCTTGGACCTAGGCGGGGCCTCCTACGAGCAGTACTTC. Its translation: CASSLDLGGASYEQYF.

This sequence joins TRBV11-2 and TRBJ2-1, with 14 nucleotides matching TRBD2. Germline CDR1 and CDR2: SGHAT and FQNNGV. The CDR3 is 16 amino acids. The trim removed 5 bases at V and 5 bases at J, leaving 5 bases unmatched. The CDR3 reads CASSGGTSGSHNEQFF. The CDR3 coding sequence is TGTGCCAGCAGCGGGGGGACTAGCGGGAGCCACAATGAGCAGTTCTTC.

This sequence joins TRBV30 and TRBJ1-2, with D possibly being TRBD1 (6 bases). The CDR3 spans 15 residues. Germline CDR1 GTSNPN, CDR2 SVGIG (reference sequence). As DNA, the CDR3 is TGTGCGTTCCGCCAGGGGAAAGGTTATGGCTATGGCTACACCTTC. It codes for CAFRQGKGYGYGYTF.

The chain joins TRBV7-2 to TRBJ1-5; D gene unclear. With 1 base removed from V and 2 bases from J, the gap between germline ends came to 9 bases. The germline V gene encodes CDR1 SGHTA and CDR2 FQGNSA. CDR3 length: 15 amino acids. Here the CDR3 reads CASSLGALRNQPQHF. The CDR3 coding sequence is TGTGCCAGCAGCTTAGGGGCTCTCCGCAATCAGCCCCAGCATTTT.

The CDR3 DNA reads TGTGCCAGCAGCCGGGGACAGGGCGAAAACATTCAGTACTTC. It translates to CASSRGQGENIQYF. This sequence joins TRBV11-2 and TRBJ2-4; 9 bases fit TRBD1. Per germline, CDR1 SGHAT and CDR2 FQNNGV. With 5 bases clipped from V and 5 bases from J, the junction kept 4 bases outside the gene matches. CDR3 length equals 14 residues.

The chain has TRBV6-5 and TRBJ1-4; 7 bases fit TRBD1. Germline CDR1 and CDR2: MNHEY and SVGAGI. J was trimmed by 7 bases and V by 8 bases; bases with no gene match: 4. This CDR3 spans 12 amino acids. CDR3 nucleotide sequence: TGTGCCAGCGGACAGGCGGGTGAAAAACTGTTTTTT. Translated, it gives CASGQAGEKLFF.

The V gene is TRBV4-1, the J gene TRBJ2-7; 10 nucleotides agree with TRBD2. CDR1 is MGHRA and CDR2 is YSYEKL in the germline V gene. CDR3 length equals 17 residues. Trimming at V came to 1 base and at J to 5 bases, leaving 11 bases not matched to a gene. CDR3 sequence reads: CASSQVQPGLALDEQYF. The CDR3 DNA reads TGCGCCAGCAGCCAAGTTCAACCGGGACTAGCGTTGGACGAGCAGTACTTC.

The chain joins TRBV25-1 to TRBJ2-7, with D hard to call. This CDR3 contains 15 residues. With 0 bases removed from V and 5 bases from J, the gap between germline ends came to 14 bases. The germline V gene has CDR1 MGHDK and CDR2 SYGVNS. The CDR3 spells CASSEYGANRNEQYF. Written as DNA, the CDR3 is TGTGCCAGCAGTGAATATGGAGCAAATCGCAACGAGCAGTACTTC.

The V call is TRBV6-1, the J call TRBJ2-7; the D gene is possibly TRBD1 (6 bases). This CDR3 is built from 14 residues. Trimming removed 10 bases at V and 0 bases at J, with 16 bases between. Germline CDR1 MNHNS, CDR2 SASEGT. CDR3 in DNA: TGTGCCACCCAGGACAGTGGGTTCTCCTACGAGCAGTACTTC. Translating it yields CATQDSGFSYEQYF.

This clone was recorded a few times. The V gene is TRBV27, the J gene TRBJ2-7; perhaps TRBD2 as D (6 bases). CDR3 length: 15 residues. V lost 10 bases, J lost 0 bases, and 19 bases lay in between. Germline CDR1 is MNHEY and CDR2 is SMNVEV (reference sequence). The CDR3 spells CATASRDWSSYEQYF. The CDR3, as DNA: TGTGCCACGGCCTCCCGGGACTGGAGCTCCTACGAGCAGTACTTC.

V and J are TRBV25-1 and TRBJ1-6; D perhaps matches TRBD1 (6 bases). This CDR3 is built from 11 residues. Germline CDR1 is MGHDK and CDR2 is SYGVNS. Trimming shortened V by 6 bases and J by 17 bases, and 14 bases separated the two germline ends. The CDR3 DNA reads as TGTGCCAGCAGCTGGACAGATCGTGTCCACTTT. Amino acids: CASSWTDRVHF.

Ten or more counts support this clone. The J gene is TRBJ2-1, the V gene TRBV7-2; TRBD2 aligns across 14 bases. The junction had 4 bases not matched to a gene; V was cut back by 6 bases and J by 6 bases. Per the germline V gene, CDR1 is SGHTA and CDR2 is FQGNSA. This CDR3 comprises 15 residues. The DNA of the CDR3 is TGTGCCAGCAGGAGGACTAGCGGGAGGTCCAATGAGCAGTTCTTC. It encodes CASRRTSGRSNEQFF.